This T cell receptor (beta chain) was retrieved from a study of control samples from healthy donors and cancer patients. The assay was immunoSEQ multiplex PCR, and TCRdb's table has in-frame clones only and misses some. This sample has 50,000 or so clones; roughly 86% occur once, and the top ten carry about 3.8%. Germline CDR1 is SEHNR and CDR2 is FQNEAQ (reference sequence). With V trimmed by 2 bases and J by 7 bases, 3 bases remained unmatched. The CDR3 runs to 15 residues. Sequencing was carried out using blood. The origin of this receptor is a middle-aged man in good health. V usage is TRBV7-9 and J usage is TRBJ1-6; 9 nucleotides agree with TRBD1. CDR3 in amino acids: CASSLLGQGNSPLHF. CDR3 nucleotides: TGTGCCAGCAGCTTATTGGGACAGGGAAATTCACCCCTCCACTTT.